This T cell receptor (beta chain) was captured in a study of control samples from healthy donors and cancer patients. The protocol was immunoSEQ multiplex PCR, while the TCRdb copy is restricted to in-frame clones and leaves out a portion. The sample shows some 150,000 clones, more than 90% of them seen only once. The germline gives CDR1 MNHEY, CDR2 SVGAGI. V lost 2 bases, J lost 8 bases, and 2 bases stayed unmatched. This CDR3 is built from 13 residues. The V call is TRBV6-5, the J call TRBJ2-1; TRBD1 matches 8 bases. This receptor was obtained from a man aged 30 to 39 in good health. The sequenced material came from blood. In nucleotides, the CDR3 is TGTGCCAGCAGTTACGAACAGGGGGATGAGCAGTTCTTC. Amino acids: CASSYEQGDEQFF.